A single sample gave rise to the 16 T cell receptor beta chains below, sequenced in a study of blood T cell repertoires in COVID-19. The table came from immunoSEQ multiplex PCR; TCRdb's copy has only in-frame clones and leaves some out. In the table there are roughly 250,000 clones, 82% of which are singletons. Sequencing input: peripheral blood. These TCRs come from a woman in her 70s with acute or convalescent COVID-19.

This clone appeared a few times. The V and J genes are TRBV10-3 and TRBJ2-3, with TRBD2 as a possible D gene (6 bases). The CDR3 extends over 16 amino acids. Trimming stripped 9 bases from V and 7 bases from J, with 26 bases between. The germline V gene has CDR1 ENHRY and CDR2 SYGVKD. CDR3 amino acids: CAIAAPGTGGMNTQYF. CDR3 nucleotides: TGTGCCATTGCGGCTCCCGGGACTGGAGGGATGAATACGCAGTATTTT.

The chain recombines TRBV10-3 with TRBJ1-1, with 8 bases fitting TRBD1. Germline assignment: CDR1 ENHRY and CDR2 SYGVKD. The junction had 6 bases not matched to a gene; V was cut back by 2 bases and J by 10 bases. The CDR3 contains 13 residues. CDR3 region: CAISETDRGLAFF. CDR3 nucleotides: TGTGCCATCAGTGAGACTGACAGGGGACTAGCTTTCTTT.

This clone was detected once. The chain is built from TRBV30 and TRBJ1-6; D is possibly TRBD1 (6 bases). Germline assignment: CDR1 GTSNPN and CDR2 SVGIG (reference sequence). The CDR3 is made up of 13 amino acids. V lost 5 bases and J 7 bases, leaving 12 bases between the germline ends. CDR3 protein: CAWVGHPNSPLHF. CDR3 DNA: TGTGCCTGGGTGGGACACCCGAATTCACCCCTCCACTTT.

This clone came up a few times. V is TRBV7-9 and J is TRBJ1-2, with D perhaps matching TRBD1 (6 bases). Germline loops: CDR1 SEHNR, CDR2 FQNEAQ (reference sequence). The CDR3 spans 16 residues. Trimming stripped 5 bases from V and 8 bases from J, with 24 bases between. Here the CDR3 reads CASSRTLNTGSDGYTF. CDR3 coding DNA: TGTGCCAGCAGCCGCACATTAAATACAGGGTCCGACGGCTACACCTTC.

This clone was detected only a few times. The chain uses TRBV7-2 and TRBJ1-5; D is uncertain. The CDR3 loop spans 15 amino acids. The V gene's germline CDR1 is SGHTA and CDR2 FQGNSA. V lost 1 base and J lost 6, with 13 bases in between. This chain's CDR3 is CASSLGAQMLQPQHF. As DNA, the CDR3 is TGTGCCAGCAGCTTAGGGGCCCAAATGCTTCAGCCCCAGCATTTT.

DNA for the CDR3: TGTGCCACCAGTGATTTGCGGCGGGACCACACAGATACGCAGTATTTT. Its protein is CATSDLRRDHTDTQYF. The chain is built from TRBV24-1 and TRBJ2-3, with D possibly being TRBD2 (6 bases). V was trimmed by 0 bases and J by 2 bases, leaving 11 bases between them. This CDR3 has 16 amino acids. In germline, CDR1 is KGHDR, CDR2 SFDVKD.

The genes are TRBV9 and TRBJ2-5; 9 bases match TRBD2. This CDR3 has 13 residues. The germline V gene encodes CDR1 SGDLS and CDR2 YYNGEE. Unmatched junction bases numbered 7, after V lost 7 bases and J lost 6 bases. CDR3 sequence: CASGIAGEKTQYF. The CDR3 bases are TGTGCCAGCGGAATAGCGGGGGAAAAGACCCAGTACTTC.

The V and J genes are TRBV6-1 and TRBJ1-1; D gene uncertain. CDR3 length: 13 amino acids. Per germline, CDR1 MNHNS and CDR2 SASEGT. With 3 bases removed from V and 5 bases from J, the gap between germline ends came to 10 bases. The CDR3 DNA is TGTGCCAGCAGTGACACAAAGTGGACTGAAGCTTTCTTT. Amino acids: CASSDTKWTEAFF.

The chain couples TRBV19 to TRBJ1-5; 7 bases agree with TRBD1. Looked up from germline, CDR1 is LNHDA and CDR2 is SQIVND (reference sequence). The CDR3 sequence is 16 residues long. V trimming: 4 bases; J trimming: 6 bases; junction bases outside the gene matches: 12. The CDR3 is CASSTLGTALTQPQHF. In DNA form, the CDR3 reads TGTGCCAGTAGTACCCTCGGGACAGCACTAACTCAGCCCCAGCATTTT. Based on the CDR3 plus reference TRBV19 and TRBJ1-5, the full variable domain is DGGITQSPKYLFRKEGQNVTLSCEQNLNHDAMYWYRQDPGQGLRLIYYSQIVNDFQKGDIAEGYSVSREKKESFPLTVTSAQKNPTAFYLCASSTLGTALTQPQHFGDGTRLSIL.

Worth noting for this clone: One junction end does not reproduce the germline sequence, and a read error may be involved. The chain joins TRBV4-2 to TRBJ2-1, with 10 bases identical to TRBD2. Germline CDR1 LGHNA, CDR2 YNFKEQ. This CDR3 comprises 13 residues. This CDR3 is CASSQDIAGGYLF. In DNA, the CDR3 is TGTGCCAGCAGCCAAGATATAGCGGGGGGCTATCTCTTC.

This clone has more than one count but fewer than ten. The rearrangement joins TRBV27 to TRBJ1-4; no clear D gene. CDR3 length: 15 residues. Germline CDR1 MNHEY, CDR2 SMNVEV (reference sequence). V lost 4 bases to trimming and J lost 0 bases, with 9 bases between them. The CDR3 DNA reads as TGTGCCAGCAGTTGGGAGTACACAACTAATGAAAAACTGTTTTTT. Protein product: CASSWEYTTNEKLFF. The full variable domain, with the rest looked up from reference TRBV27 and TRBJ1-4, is EAQVTQNPRYLITVTGKKLTVTCSQNMNHEYMSWYRQDPGLGLRQIYYSMNVEVTDKGDVPEGYKVSRKEKRNFPLILESPSPNQTSLYFCASSWEYTTNEKLFFGSGTQLSVL.

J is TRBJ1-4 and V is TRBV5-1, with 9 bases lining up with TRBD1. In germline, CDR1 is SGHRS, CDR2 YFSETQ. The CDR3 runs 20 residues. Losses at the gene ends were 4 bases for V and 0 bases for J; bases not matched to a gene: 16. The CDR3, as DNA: TGCGCCAGCAGCCTATCTCTCCGTGGGACAGGGCAAGCAACTAATGAAAAACTGTTTTTT. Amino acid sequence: CASSLSLRGTGQATNEKLFF.

The CDR3 here is CASSPLGGGGSNQPQHF. The CDR3 DNA sequence: TGCGCCAGCAGCCCCCTTGGGGGGGGCGGAAGCAATCAGCCCCAGCATTTT. The chain combines TRBV4-1 with TRBJ1-5; D possibly corresponds to TRBD1 (6 bases). CDR1 is MGHRA and CDR2 is YSYEKL in the germline V gene. The CDR3 extends over 17 amino acids. The V and J ends lost 4 bases and 1 base respectively, with 17 bases between them.

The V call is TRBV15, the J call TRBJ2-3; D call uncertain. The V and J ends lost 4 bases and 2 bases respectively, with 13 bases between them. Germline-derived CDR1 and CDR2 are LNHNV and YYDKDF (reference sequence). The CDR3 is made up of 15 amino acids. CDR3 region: CATSTSRHPTDTQYF. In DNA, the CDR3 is TGTGCCACCAGCACCTCGAGACACCCCACAGATACGCAGTATTTT.

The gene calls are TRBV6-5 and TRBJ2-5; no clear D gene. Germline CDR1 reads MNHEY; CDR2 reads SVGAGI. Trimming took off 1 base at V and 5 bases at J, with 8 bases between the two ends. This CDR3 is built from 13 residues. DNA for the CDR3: TGTGCCAGCAGTTACTTGGCGGCGGAGACCCAGTACTTC. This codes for CASSYLAAETQYF.

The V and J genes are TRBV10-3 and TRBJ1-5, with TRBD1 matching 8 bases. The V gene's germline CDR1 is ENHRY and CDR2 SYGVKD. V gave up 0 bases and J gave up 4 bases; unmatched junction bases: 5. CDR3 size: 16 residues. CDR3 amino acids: CAISESGQGKNQPQHF. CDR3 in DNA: TGTGCCATCAGTGAGTCCGGACAGGGCAAGAATCAGCCCCAGCATTTT.